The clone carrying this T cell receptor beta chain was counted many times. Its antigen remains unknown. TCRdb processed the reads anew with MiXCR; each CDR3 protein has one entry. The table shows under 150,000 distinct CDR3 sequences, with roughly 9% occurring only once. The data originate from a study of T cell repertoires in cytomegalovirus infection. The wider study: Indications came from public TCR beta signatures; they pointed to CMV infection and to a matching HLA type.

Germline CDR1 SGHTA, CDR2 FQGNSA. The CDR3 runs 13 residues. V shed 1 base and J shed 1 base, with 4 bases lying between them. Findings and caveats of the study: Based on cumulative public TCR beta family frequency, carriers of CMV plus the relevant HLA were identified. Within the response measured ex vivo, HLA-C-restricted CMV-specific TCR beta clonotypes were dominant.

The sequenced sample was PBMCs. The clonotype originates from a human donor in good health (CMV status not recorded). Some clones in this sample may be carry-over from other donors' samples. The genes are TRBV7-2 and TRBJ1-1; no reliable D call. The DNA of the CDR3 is TGTGCCAGCAGCTTAGGTACGAACACTGAAGCTTTCTTT. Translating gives CASSLGTNTEAFF.